Reported below is one T cell receptor beta chain. Sequenced by immunoSEQ multiplex PCR; TCRdb stores in-frame clones only, minus some. The sample holds tens of thousands of clones, around 90% seen once. This sample was taken from a study of sequential checkpoint blockade in melanoma. V trimming: 4 bases; J trimming: 6 bases; junction bases outside the gene matches: 7. This CDR3 is built from 15 residues. Germline V CDR1 and CDR2: SGHVS, FQNEAQ. Noted treatment: randomized to nivolumab then ipilimumab (arm A) or the reverse (arm B). This specimen was CD8+ T cells sorted from blood (inferred from file names), taken from a patient given nivolumab and ipilimumab in sequence. This receptor was taken from a human donor with melanoma. The rearrangement links TRBV7-8 to TRBJ2-2; 8 bases are a match to TRBD1. The CDR3 sequence: CASSYGQGGAGELFF. CDR3 nucleotide sequence: TGTGCCAGCAGCTACGGACAGGGTGGCGCCGGGGAGCTGTTTTTT.